These 9 T cell receptor beta chains share one sample of origin, sequenced in a study of OX40 agonist ivuxolimab in advanced cancers. Repertoires were generated with immunoSEQ multiplex PCR, while TCRdb's copy carries only in-frame clones and drops some. The sample contains about 60,000 clones, roughly 80% of which appear only once. This material consisted of CD4+ or CD8+ T cells sorted from blood, taken in a trial of the OX40 agonist ivuxolimab. Every receptor here comes from an adult with an advanced solid tumor such as melanoma, head and neck, liver or kidney cancer.

J is TRBJ1-1 and V is TRBV7-2; 9 bases align to TRBD1. V trimming: 2 bases; J trimming: 5 bases; junction bases outside the gene matches: 6. The germline V gene has CDR1 SGHTA and CDR2 FQGNSA. The CDR3 loop spans 15 amino acids. The CDR3 DNA sequence: TGTGCCAGCAGCTTACTTACAGGGGGCGTGACTGAAGCTTTCTTT. Translation: CASSLLTGGVTEAFF.

The genes are TRBV7-9 and TRBJ1-4; 7 positions agree with TRBD1. This CDR3 spans 15 amino acids. After removal of 3 bases from V and 2 bases from J, the junction contained 3 bases not matched to a gene. CDR1 is SEHNR, CDR2 FQNEAQ, per germline (reference sequence). The CDR3 DNA is TGTGCCAGCAGCTTTAAGGGACAGACTAATGAAAAACTGTTTTTT. Translated: CASSFKGQTNEKLFF. Based on the CDR3 plus reference TRBV7-9 and TRBJ1-4, the full variable domain is DTGVSQNPRHKITKRGQNVTFRCDPISEHNRLYWYRQTLGQGPEFLTYFQNEAQLEKSRLLSDRFSAERPKGSFSTLEIQRTEQGDSAMYLCASSFKGQTNEKLFFGSGTQLSVL.

V and J are TRBV5-4 and TRBJ2-5, with TRBD1 identical over 8 bases. With 9 bases clipped from V and 4 bases from J, the junction kept 17 bases outside the gene matches. CDR1 and CDR2 from the germline V gene are SGHNT and YYREEE (reference sequence). The CDR3 length is 16 residues. The DNA of the CDR3 is TGTGCCACCATACACACGGACAGGGTCACTACAGAGACCCAGTACTTC. Amino acid sequence: CATIHTDRVTTETQYF.

The rearrangement uses TRBV11-2 and TRBJ2-7; a weak D match, TRBD1 (6 bases). The germline gives CDR1 SGHAT, CDR2 FQNNGV. There are 13 residues in the CDR3. Trimming pared 8 bases from V and 0 bases from J, leaving 11 bases between. The CDR3 DNA sequence: TGTGCCAGCTCCAAGACAGGCTCCTACGAGCAGTACGTC. Protein: CASSKTGSYEQYV.

This chain joins TRBV18 and TRBJ2-2, with 10 bases lining up with TRBD1. Germline lookup yields CDR1 KGHSH and CDR2 LQKENI. Trimming cost V 6 bases and J 6 bases; bases outside gene matches: 10. The CDR3 has 16 residues. In DNA, the CDR3 is TGTGCCAGCTCCCGACAGGGGGCGTGGGACGCCGGGGAGCTGTTTTTT. This sequence encodes CASSRQGAWDAGELFF.

The genes are TRBV2 and TRBJ1-5; D unclear. CDR1 and CDR2 from the germline V gene are SNHLY and FYNNEI. This CDR3 contains 14 residues. Trimming pared 5 bases from V and 2 bases from J, leaving 10 bases between. The CDR3 DNA sequence: TGTGCCAGCAGTCTCGAGGCGCGCAATCAGCCCCAGCATTTT. Translated: CASSLEARNQPQHF.

This clone was detected only a few times. This chain links TRBV10-3 with TRBJ2-1; the match to TRBD1 covers 8 bases. V trimming: 5 bases; J trimming: 8 bases; junction bases outside the gene matches: 5. The CDR3 spans 13 residues. The germline V gene encodes CDR1 ENHRY and CDR2 SYGVKD. The CDR3 loop is CAISRTGLDEQFF. CDR3 nucleotides: TGTGCCATCAGTAGGACAGGGCTCGATGAGCAGTTCTTC.

The chain recombines TRBV7-2 with TRBJ2-3, with 9 bases matching TRBD2. With 1 base clipped from V and 4 bases from J, the junction kept 6 bases outside the gene matches. CDR1 SGHTA and CDR2 FQGNSA come from the germline V gene. This CDR3 contains 16 residues. CDR3 amino acids: CASSLVGGRAPDTQYF. The CDR3 region has the DNA TGTGCCAGCAGCTTAGTCGGCGGGAGGGCCCCAGATACGCAGTATTTT.

V is TRBV5-4 and J is TRBJ1-2; 9 bases are shared with TRBD1. Trimming took 4 bases from V and 14 from J; bases not matched to a gene: 12. This CDR3 region has 13 residues. From germline, CDR1 is SGHNT and CDR2 YYREEE (reference sequence). The CDR3 region has the DNA TGTGCCAGCAGCCCGGACAGGGGCCGTCTCTTTACCTTC. It translates to CASSPDRGRLFTF.